Shown below are 21 T cell receptor beta chains from a single sample sequenced in a study of blood T cell repertoires in COVID-19. The assay was immunoSEQ multiplex PCR, and TCRdb's table has in-frame clones only and misses some. Counted here are tens of thousands of clones, around three quarters occurring once; the ten biggest clones make up around 21%. The sample taken for sequencing was peripheral blood. These receptors all come from a woman over 75 with acute or convalescent COVID-19.

J is TRBJ1-6 and V is TRBV28, with 10 nucleotides matching TRBD1. V dropped 4 bases and J dropped 4; count of bases not matched to a gene: 7. The length of the CDR3 is 17 residues. Germline values: CDR1 MDHEN, CDR2 SYDVKM. The CDR3 protein is CASSSGDRGFYNSPLHF. DNA of the CDR3: TGTGCCAGCAGTTCGGGGGACAGGGGCTTTTATAATTCACCCCTCCACTTT.

V and J are TRBV28 and TRBJ2-2; 11 positions agree with TRBD2. The germline V gene encodes CDR1 MDHEN and CDR2 SYDVKM. This CDR3 region has 13 residues. V was clipped by 8 bases and J by 6 bases; unmatched bases: 2. DNA for the CDR3: TGTGCCAGCTTAGCGGGGGGGGCCGGGGAGCTGTTTTTT. Amino acid sequence: CASLAGGAGELFF.

CDR3 protein: CASSLGGTTNEKLFF. CDR3 in DNA: TGTGCCAGCAGCTTGGGCGGGACAACTAATGAAAAACTGTTTTTT. This chain uses TRBV5-4 with TRBJ1-4; no clear D gene. Trimming removed 0 bases from V and 0 bases from J, with 6 bases in between. Germline CDR1 and CDR2: SGHNT and YYREEE (reference sequence). The CDR3 runs to 15 residues.

The rearrangement uses TRBV10-3 and TRBJ2-3; 7 nucleotides match TRBD2. CDR1 ENHRY and CDR2 SYGVKD come from the germline V gene. This CDR3 region has 14 residues. The junction had 14 bases not matched to a gene; V was cut back by 11 bases and J by 6 bases. This CDR3 reads CAAAPSGLFDTQYF. As DNA, the CDR3 is TGTGCCGCCGCCCCTAGCGGCCTTTTCGATACGCAGTATTTT.

The DNA of the CDR3 is TGTGCCAGTCAACCTCAGGGAATTGGAAACACCATATATTTT. Its protein is CASQPQGIGNTIYF. The genes are TRBV2 and TRBJ1-3, with D maybe TRBD1 (5 bases). Germline V gene lookup returns CDR1 SNHLY and CDR2 FYNNEI. V was pared by 9 bases and J by 3 bases, with 15 bases between. The length of the CDR3 is 14 residues.

The rearrangement joins TRBV2 to TRBJ2-7; 8 bases align to TRBD2. J was trimmed by 3 bases and V by 7 bases; bases with no gene match: 8. This CDR3 region has 14 residues. Per germline, CDR1 SNHLY and CDR2 FYNNEI. CDR3 in DNA: TGTGCCAGCACCTTGACTAGCGTATTCTACGAGCAGTACTTC. Its translation is CASTLTSVFYEQYF.

The CDR3 here is CASSLEGPYYSNQPQHF. The CDR3 DNA follows: TGTGCCAGCAGCTTAGAGGGGCCTTATTATAGCAATCAGCCCCAGCATTTT. The rearrangement links TRBV7-6 to TRBJ1-5; possible D gene TRBD1, 5 bases. CDR1 and CDR2 from the germline V gene are SGHVS and FNYEAQ. The CDR3 has 17 amino acids. Trimming shortened V by 1 base and J by 0 bases, and 13 bases separated the two germline ends.

The rearrangement joins TRBV2 to TRBJ2-2; 8 bases match TRBD2. This CDR3 region has 15 residues. The V and J ends lost 7 bases and 7 bases, in that order; junction bases with no gene match: 11. Per germline, CDR1 SNHLY and CDR2 FYNNEI. CDR3 region: CASNRGGPSLGELFF. The CDR3 nucleotides are TGTGCCAGCAACCGGGGGGGGCCGAGTCTCGGGGAGCTGTTTTTT.

V and J are TRBV11-2 and TRBJ2-1; perhaps TRBD2 as D (5 bases). This CDR3 spans 13 amino acids. Germline V gene lookup returns CDR1 SGHAT and CDR2 FQNNGV. Deletions cut 0 bases from V and 6 bases from J, with 6 bases between. CDR3 sequence: CASSLERVNEQFF. DNA of the CDR3: TGTGCCAGCAGCTTAGAGAGGGTCAATGAGCAGTTCTTC.

The chain recombines TRBV2 with TRBJ1-1; D not certain. Germline V lookup: CDR1 SNHLY, CDR2 FYNNEI. The length of the CDR3 is 13 residues. Between the trimmed V and J ends, which lost 4 bases and 0 bases, there was a span of 6 bases. In DNA form, the CDR3 reads TGTGCCAGCAGTGTTAGCATGAACACTGAAGCTTTCTTT. It encodes CASSVSMNTEAFF.

The gene calls are TRBV5-1 and TRBJ2-2; D not resolved. The V end was cut by 6 bases, the J end by 7 bases, with 7 bases between. The CDR3 length is 11 residues. CDR1 is SGHRS and CDR2 is YFSETQ in the germline V gene. The CDR3 DNA is TGCGCCAGCAACCTCGGCGGGGAGCTGTTTTTT. This gives the protein CASNLGGELFF. Full variable domain (remainder filled in from reference TRBV5-1 and TRBJ2-2): KAGVTQTPRYLIKTRGQQVTLSCSPISGHRSVSWYQQTPGQGLQFLFEYFSETQRNKGNFPGRFSGRQFSNSRSEMNVSTLELGDSALYLCASNLGGELFFGEGSRLTVL.

This clone appeared a single time. The chain has TRBV3-1 (or the pseudogene TRBV3-2) and TRBJ1-5, with 10 bases aligning to TRBD1. This CDR3 comprises 15 residues. The V and J ends lost 6 bases and 4 bases, in that order; junction bases with no gene match: 6. Germline CDR1 LGHDT, CDR2 YNNKEL (reference sequence). CDR3 DNA sequence: TGTGCCAGCAGTCTCCGGGACAGGGGTAATCAGCCCCAGCATTTT. Amino acids: CASSLRDRGNQPQHF.

The V call is TRBV19, the J call TRBJ2-2; TRBD1 matches 7 bases. CDR1 is LNHDA and CDR2 is SQIVND in the germline V gene (reference sequence). V lost 5 bases, J lost 3 bases, and 6 bases stayed unmatched. CDR3 length: 15 amino acids. CDR3 in amino acids: CASSALDRDTGELFF. For the CDR3, the DNA is TGTGCCAGTAGTGCCTTAGACAGGGACACCGGGGAGCTGTTTTTT.

CDR3 DNA sequence: TGTGCCAGCAGGCGGGACAGTTACACAGATACGCAGTATTTT. It codes for CASRRDSYTDTQYF. This rearrangement joins TRBV6-5 to TRBJ2-3, with a tentative D call TRBD1 (7 bases). The germline V gene has CDR1 MNHEY and CDR2 SVGAGI. There are 14 residues in the CDR3. With 6 bases removed from V and 2 bases from J, the gap between germline ends came to 12 bases.

The rearrangement joins TRBV7-7 to TRBJ2-4; TRBD1 matches at 9 bases. Germline CDR1 and CDR2: SSHAT and FNYEAQ (reference sequence). The CDR3 is made up of 13 amino acids. The ends lost 5 bases at V and 6 bases at J; junction bases unmatched: 2. CDR3 nucleotides: TGTGCCAGCAGCGAGGACAGGGGAAACATTCAGTACTTC. Translation gives CASSEDRGNIQYF.

The chain employs TRBV7-2 and TRBJ2-3; possibly TRBD1 for D (6 bases). V was shortened by 5 bases and J by 5 bases, with 14 bases between the two germline ends. Per the germline V gene, CDR1 is SGHTA and CDR2 is FQGNSA. The CDR3 extends over 14 amino acids. The CDR3 protein is CASSGQFGGDTQYF. The DNA for the CDR3 is TGTGCCAGCAGCGGACAGTTTGGGGGAGATACGCAGTATTTT.

The rearrangement links TRBV5-1 to TRBJ2-3; 12 nucleotides line up with TRBD2. The CDR3 has 17 amino acids. The J segment lost 0 bases and the V segment lost 4 bases, leaving 6 bases of the junction unmatched. Germline loops: CDR1 SGHRS, CDR2 YFSETQ. The CDR3 spells CASSRRTSGVSTDTQYF. As DNA, the CDR3 is TGCGCCAGCAGCCGGAGGACTAGCGGGGTTAGCACAGATACGCAGTATTTT. Supplemented by reference TRBV5-1 and TRBJ2-3, the full variable domain reads KAGVTQTPRYLIKTRGQQVTLSCSPISGHRSVSWYQQTPGQGLQFLFEYFSETQRNKGNFPGRFSGRQFSNSRSEMNVSTLELGDSALYLCASSRRTSGVSTDTQYFGPGTRLTVL.

The chain recombines TRBV7-2 with TRBJ2-5, with TRBD2 identical over 9 bases. Germline V gives CDR1 SGHTA, CDR2 FQGNSA. This CDR3 contains 14 residues. Germline trimming cut 2 bases from V and 3 bases from J; bases unmatched to any gene: 1. The CDR3 nucleotides read TGTGCCAGCAGCTTACAGCGGGGGGAAGAGACCCAGTACTTC. This codes for CASSLQRGEETQYF.

This clone was seen a single time. The V and J genes are TRBV18 and TRBJ2-7; 9 nucleotides line up with TRBD1. J gave up 2 bases and V 6 bases, and 5 bases lay outside the gene matches. Germline-derived CDR1 and CDR2 are KGHSH and LQKENI. This CDR3 spans 14 amino acids. The CDR3 spells CASSSGTGPYEQYF. CDR3 nucleotides: TGTGCCAGCTCTTCCGGGACAGGGCCCTACGAGCAGTACTTC. Full variable domain (remainder filled in from reference TRBV18 and TRBJ2-7): NAGVMQNPRHLVRRRGQEARLRCSPMKGHSHVYWYRQLPEEGLKFMVYLQKENIIDESGMPKERFSAEFPKEGPSILRIQQVVRGDSAAYFCASSSGTGPYEQYFGPGTRLTVT.

This chain joins TRBV7-9 and TRBJ2-6; the match to TRBD1 covers 9 bases. V was pared by 5 bases and J by 2 bases, with 4 bases of the junction left unmatched. The germline V gene has CDR1 SEHNR and CDR2 FQNEAQ (reference sequence). This CDR3 has 16 amino acids. The CDR3 loop is CASSAGQGTGANVLTF. The CDR3 region has the DNA TGTGCCAGCAGCGCTGGACAGGGGACTGGGGCCAACGTCCTGACTTTC.

The genes are TRBV7-9 and TRBJ2-3; 12 nucleotides match TRBD2. Germline V gene lookup returns CDR1 SEHNR and CDR2 FQNEAQ (reference sequence). Trimming at V came to 3 bases and at J to 0 bases, leaving 10 bases not matched to a gene. There are 19 residues in the CDR3. CDR3 region: CASSLTGLAGPTSTDTQYF. CDR3 sequence (DNA): TGTGCCAGCAGCTTGACGGGACTAGCGGGTCCTACTAGCACAGATACGCAGTATTTT.